These 28 T cell receptor beta chains share one sample of origin, sequenced in a study of CD8+CD57+ T cells in acquired aplastic anemia. The study profiled TCR beta VDJ and CDR3 using genomic DNA as template. Each CDR3 protein is one row after TCRdb ran MiXCR on the reads. The table has some 190,000 distinct CDR3 sequences, approximately 45% seen once. Sequenced input: sorted CD4+, CD8+, or CD8+CD57+ T cells (not recorded which) from PBMCs. The receptors derive from a human donor in good health.

V usage is TRBV7-9 and J usage is TRBJ2-7; TRBD1 matches at 12 bases. CDR1 SEHNR and CDR2 FQNEAQ come from the germline V gene (reference sequence). With V trimmed by 8 bases and J by 5 bases, 7 bases remained unmatched. The CDR3 contains 14 residues. The CDR3 reads CASGSGTGGDEQYF. The CDR3, as DNA: TGTGCCAGCGGATCCGGGACAGGGGGCGACGAGCAGTACTTC.

The rearrangement links TRBV25-1 to TRBJ1-2; TRBD1 aligns across 8 bases. The V gene end was trimmed by 5 bases and the J gene end by 6 bases; junction bases not matched to a gene: 5. This CDR3 contains 13 residues. The V gene's germline CDR1 is MGHDK and CDR2 SYGVNS. The CDR3 sequence is CASSRQGSHGYTF. The CDR3 nucleotides are TGTGCCAGCAGTAGACAGGGGAGTCATGGCTACACCTTC.

V and J are TRBV27 and TRBJ2-1, with unresolved D. The germline V gene encodes CDR1 MNHEY and CDR2 SMNVEV (reference sequence). Deletions cut 5 bases from V and 1 base from J, with 12 bases between. The CDR3 has 15 amino acids. The CDR3 region is CASSLTDLSYNEQFF. In DNA form, the CDR3 reads TGTGCCAGCAGTCTAACAGACTTGTCCTACAATGAGCAGTTCTTC.

This clonotype was detected ten times or more. The CDR3 here is CASSRTGTSGRAARNEQFF. CDR3 coding DNA: TGTGCCAGCAGCCGAACCGGGACTAGCGGGAGGGCAGCCCGGAATGAGCAGTTCTTC. This chain links TRBV13 with TRBJ2-1, with TRBD2 identical over 16 bases. Trimming at V came to 5 bases and at J to 7 bases, leaving 14 bases not matched to a gene. Germline CDR1 reads PRHDT; CDR2 reads FYEKMQ (reference sequence). The CDR3 length is 19 residues.

This clonotype came up many times. The chain carries TRBV11-3 and TRBJ2-2, with TRBD2 identical over 7 bases. Germline V gives CDR1 SGHNT, CDR2 YENEEA. The CDR3 length is 15 residues. V was clipped by 2 bases and J by 7 bases; unmatched bases: 7. In nucleotides, the CDR3 is TGTGCCAGCAGCTTAAGCGGGACCGTCGGCGGGGAGCTGTTTTTT. Its translation is CASSLSGTVGGELFF.

The chain combines TRBV3-1 with TRBJ2-2; D is possibly TRBD1 (6 bases). V lost 3 bases and J lost 1, with 9 bases in between. This CDR3 contains 15 residues. The V gene's germline CDR1 is LGHDT and CDR2 YNNKEL (reference sequence). Written as DNA, the CDR3 is TGTGCCAGCAGCCATGGACAGATGAACACCGGGGAGCTGTTTTTT. As protein: CASSHGQMNTGELFF.

The table lists this clonotype with many counts. The rearrangement joins TRBV5-8 to TRBJ2-7; 11 positions agree with TRBD2. V dropped 2 bases and J dropped 5; count of bases not matched to a gene: 6. Germline values: CDR1 SGHTS, CDR2 YDEGEE. This CDR3 spans 15 amino acids. For the CDR3, the DNA is TGTGCCAGCAGCTTCGGACTAGCGGGTGTCAACGAGCAGTACTTC. It codes for CASSFGLAGVNEQYF.

CDR3 nucleotides: TGCGCCAGCAGCCAAGTAGACCAGGGGGAGACCCAGTACTTC. This codes for CASSQVDQGETQYF. J is TRBJ2-5 and V is TRBV4-1; the D gene is possibly TRBD1 (6 bases). The germline V gene has CDR1 MGHRA and CDR2 YSYEKL. The V end lost 1 base, the J end lost 5 bases, and 11 bases lay between the germline ends. There are 14 residues in the CDR3.

This clonotype was seen a handful of times. The V call is TRBV24-1, the J call TRBJ1-1; D is possibly TRBD1 (5 bases). This CDR3 is built from 13 residues. Germline CDR1 KGHDR, CDR2 SFDVKD. V was pared by 9 bases and J by 1 base, with 11 bases between. The CDR3 here is CATRGGANTEAFF. The CDR3 region has the DNA TGTGCCACCCGCGGTGGGGCGAACACTGAAGCTTTCTTT.

This clonotype was observed at least ten times. The CDR3 DNA reads as TGTGCCAGCAGCTTAACCGGGACAGGACAAGAGACCCAGTACTTC. Protein product: CASSLTGTGQETQYF. This rearrangement joins TRBV7-2 to TRBJ2-5, with 8 bases matching TRBD1. This CDR3 is built from 15 residues. Trimming removed 2 bases from V and 2 bases from J; junction bases left unmatched: 4. Looked up from germline, CDR1 is SGHTA and CDR2 is FQGNSA.

This clonotype occurred many times. The rearrangement links TRBV19 to TRBJ2-1; TRBD2 aligns across 9 bases. Unmatched junction bases numbered 15, after V lost 2 bases and J lost 4 bases. CDR1 is LNHDA and CDR2 is SQIVND in the germline V gene (reference sequence). This CDR3 has 19 residues. In DNA, the CDR3 is TGTGCCAGTAGTATATATGGGGGTTCAATTACTAGCGGGTACAATGAGCAGTTCTTC. The encoded protein is CASSIYGGSITSGYNEQFF.

This clonotype occurred many times. This rearrangement joins TRBV4-2 to TRBJ2-1; a weak D match, TRBD2 (5 bases). The CDR3 consists of 14 residues. Germline values: CDR1 LGHNA, CDR2 YNFKEQ. The V end lost 4 bases, the J end lost 7 bases, and 14 bases lay between the germline ends. CDR3 coding DNA: TGTGCCAGCAGCCGAGGATCGACGGGGAATGAGCAGTTCTTC. Its translation is CASSRGSTGNEQFF.

J is TRBJ2-5 and V is TRBV12-3 or TRBV12-4; no firm D call. V lost 4 bases and J lost 7, with 10 bases in between. There are 12 residues in the CDR3. The CDR3 region has the DNA TGTGCCAGCAGTTATGGAATGGGGACCCAGTACTTC. This encodes CASSYGMGTQYF.

This clonotype occurred once. The CDR3 sequence: CASSLDGNGSQYF. Written as DNA, the CDR3 is TGTGCCAGCAGCTTAGATGGGAACGGTTCGCAGTATTTT. The rearrangement uses TRBV11-2 and TRBJ2-3, with D uncertain. Trimming removed 0 bases from V and 10 bases from J, with 11 bases in between. The CDR3 length is 13 residues. Germline CDR1 reads SGHAT; CDR2 reads FQNNGV.

The chain has TRBV11-2 and TRBJ1-3; D remains ambiguous. V dropped 7 bases and J dropped 0 bases, with 13 bases sitting between them. The CDR3 covers 15 residues. Germline assignment: CDR1 SGHAT and CDR2 FQNNGV. The CDR3 sequence: CASNPLRGSGNTIYF. The CDR3 DNA is TGTGCCAGCAACCCACTCCGGGGCTCTGGAAACACCATATATTTT.

The chain links TRBV3-1 to TRBJ2-5; D might be TRBD2 (7 bases). Trimming cost V 4 bases and J 5 bases, with 17 bases left between them. Germline V gives CDR1 LGHDT, CDR2 YNNKEL (reference sequence). This CDR3 has 15 residues. CDR3 DNA: TGTGCCAGCAGCCTCCTAGGGGGGGCAAGGGAGACCCAGTACTTC. Translation: CASSLLGGARETQYF.

V and J are TRBV12-3 or TRBV12-4 and TRBJ1-2; 9 bases align to TRBD1. V was pared by 6 bases and J by 2 bases, with 1 base of the junction left unmatched. This CDR3 has 13 residues. CDR3 residues: CASRDRGNYGYTF. In nucleotides, the CDR3 is TGTGCCAGCAGGGACAGGGGCAACTATGGCTACACCTTC.

Ten or more counts support this clonotype. The rearrangement links TRBV20-1 to TRBJ2-3; D is undetermined. This CDR3 has 15 residues. Germline V gene data show CDR1 as DFQATT and CDR2 as SNEGSKA (reference sequence). V gave up 3 bases and J gave up 2 bases, with 15 bases separating them. CDR3 sequence reads: CSARGRTPITDTQYF. As DNA, the CDR3 is TGCAGTGCTAGGGGCAGAACTCCGATCACAGATACGCAGTATTTT.

This clonotype was recorded at least ten times. A junction boundary mismatches the germline segment, possibly from a read error. The chain has TRBV7-7 and TRBJ2-5; D is undetermined. The CDR3 is made up of 13 amino acids. CDR1 is SSHAT and CDR2 is FNYEAQ in the germline V gene (reference sequence). This chain's CDR3 is CASSLYRQETQYF. CDR3 DNA: TGTGCTAGCAGCTTATACCGGCAAGAGACCCAGTACTTC.

The rearrangement links TRBV13 to TRBJ2-2; TRBD1 matches 8 bases. V gave up 5 bases and J gave up 6 bases; unmatched junction bases: 11. The V gene's germline CDR1 is PRHDT and CDR2 FYEKMQ (reference sequence). The CDR3 spans 16 residues. CDR3 loop: CASSRRGPQGAGELFF. The CDR3 DNA follows: TGTGCCAGCAGCCGCCGAGGCCCACAGGGGGCCGGGGAGCTGTTTTTT.

This clonotype was found a few times. This may arise from a read error, as a much more abundant clone is one base away. The chain uses TRBV11-1 and TRBJ1-1, with D possibly being TRBD1 (5 bases). CDR3 length: 13 residues. Germline V gives CDR1 SGHAT, CDR2 FQDESV (reference sequence). CDR3 amino acids: CASTLSEGTEALF. The CDR3 DNA reads as TGTGCCAGCACCCTATCCGAGGGGACTGAAGCTCTCTTT. Looking up the rest from reference TRBV11-1 and TRBJ1-1 gives the full variable domain: EAEVAQSPRYKITEKSQAVAFWCDPISGHATLYWYRQILGQGPELLVQFQDESVVDDSQLPKDRFSAERLKGVDSTLKIQPAELGDSAMYLCASTLSEGTEALFGQGTRLTVV.

As to this clonotype: With a much larger clone just one base away, this may be a read error. V gene TRBV5-1 combines with J gene TRBJ2-7; 7 nucleotides line up with TRBD2. The germline V gene encodes CDR1 SGHRS and CDR2 YFSETQ. The CDR3 totals 13 residues. The CDR3 sequence: CANSSGLGYEQYF. In DNA form, the CDR3 reads TGCGCCAACAGCTCTGGACTAGGCTACGAGCAGTACTTC.

Only a few counts were recorded for this clonotype. The chain recombines TRBV7-2 with TRBJ2-3; D is possibly TRBD2 (6 bases). The CDR3 runs to 15 residues. V lost 0 bases and J 1 base, leaving 8 bases between the germline ends. Germline lookup yields CDR1 SGHTA and CDR2 FQGNSA. DNA of the CDR3: TGTGCCAGCAGCTTAGCCGGGAGCCGCACAGATACGCAGTATTTT. This gives the protein CASSLAGSRTDTQYF.

The chain recombines TRBV7-8 with TRBJ1-4; 8 bases agree with TRBD1. Germline CDR1 SGHVS, CDR2 FQNEAQ. The CDR3 sequence is 14 residues long. After removal of 5 bases from V and 8 bases from J, the junction contained 7 bases not matched to a gene. This CDR3 reads CASSTDRVREKLFF. The CDR3 DNA sequence: TGTGCCAGCAGCACGGACAGGGTGAGAGAAAAACTGTTTTTT. The variable domain in full, completed from reference TRBV7-8 and TRBJ1-4, reads GAGVSQSPRYKVAKRGQDVALRCDPISGHVSLFWYQQALGQGPEFLTYFQNEAQLDKSGLPSDRFFAERPEGSVSTLKIQRTQQEDSAVYLCASSTDRVREKLFFGSGTQLSVL.

In nucleotides, the CDR3 is TGCGCCAGCAGCCCCGCCAGCGGGGGCGCGGGTCAGCCCCAGCATTTT. This codes for CASSPASGGAGQPQHF. The chain combines TRBV5-1 with TRBJ1-5, with D possibly TRBD1 on 6 matching bases. The CDR3 length is 16 residues. V was clipped by 4 bases and J by 6 bases, with 20 bases between them. Germline CDR1 reads SGHRS; CDR2 reads YFSETQ.

The gene calls are TRBV2 and TRBJ2-7; 7 nucleotides match TRBD1. Germline V lookup: CDR1 SNHLY, CDR2 FYNNEI. Trimming removed 7 bases from V and 6 bases from J; junction bases left unmatched: 15. This CDR3 is built from 15 residues. CDR3 in amino acids: CASIPDRARHAEQYF. In DNA, the CDR3 is TGTGCCAGCATTCCCGACAGGGCTAGGCACGCCGAGCAGTACTTC.

There are a few counts of this clonotype. The chain has TRBV20-1 and TRBJ2-3; maybe TRBD2 (5 bases). The CDR3 loop spans 12 amino acids. Germline CDR1 and CDR2: DFQATT and SNEGSKA (reference sequence). V lost 4 bases and J lost 11, with 16 bases in between. In DNA, the CDR3 is TGCAGTGCTACCAGCTGGGAGCGCGAGCAGTATTTT. As protein: CSATSWEREQYF.

The genes are TRBV5-1 and TRBJ1-3; D possibly corresponds to TRBD1 (5 bases). V lost 4 bases and J lost 0, with 14 bases in between. This CDR3 is 16 amino acids long. Germline assignment: CDR1 SGHRS and CDR2 YFSETQ. The CDR3 DNA sequence: TGCGCCAGCAGCCTGGTGGACACCCTCTCTGGAAACACCATATATTTT. It translates to CASSLVDTLSGNTIYF.